The 3 T cell receptor beta chains below come from one sample, sequenced in a study of beta chain features in type 1 diabetes. Every isolated RNA sample was fully reverse transcribed, so sequencing captured expressed TCRB transcripts. Repertoires were generated with immunoSEQ multiplex PCR, while TCRdb's copy carries only in-frame clones and drops some. This repertoire shows 120,000 to 150,000 clones, 10% found once; its top ten account for approximately 1.3%. Sequencing used naive CD4+ T cells from blood. The receptor set was obtained from a young man in good health.

This rearrangement joins TRBV18 to TRBJ1-2, with 7 bases identical to TRBD1. In germline, CDR1 is KGHSH, CDR2 LQKENI. The CDR3 totals 15 residues. The J segment lost 5 bases and the V segment lost 8 bases, leaving 14 bases of the junction unmatched. The CDR3 sequence: CASDHGGRGMYGYTF. CDR3 nucleotides: TGTGCCAGCGACCATGGAGGCAGGGGGATGTATGGCTACACCTTC.

In its sample, this clone was seen a few times. V gene TRBV11-2 combines with J gene TRBJ2-1; 12 positions match TRBD2. With V trimmed by 6 bases and J by 6 bases, 6 bases remained unmatched. Looked up from germline, CDR1 is SGHAT and CDR2 is FQNNGV. The CDR3 is 15 residues long. In nucleotides, the CDR3 is TGTGCCAGCAGAGTTCTAGCGGGGGGGCCCAATGAGCAGTTCTTC. Translating it yields CASRVLAGGPNEQFF.

The chain carries TRBV4-2 and TRBJ2-7, with a weak D call TRBD2 (6 bases). Per the germline V gene, CDR1 is LGHNA and CDR2 is YNFKEQ. V was trimmed by 5 bases and J by 3 bases, leaving 11 bases between them. The CDR3 loop spans 13 amino acids. The CDR3 DNA is TGTGCCAGCAGCTTGGGGGGTGACTACGAGCAGTACTTC. Translating gives CASSLGGDYEQYF.